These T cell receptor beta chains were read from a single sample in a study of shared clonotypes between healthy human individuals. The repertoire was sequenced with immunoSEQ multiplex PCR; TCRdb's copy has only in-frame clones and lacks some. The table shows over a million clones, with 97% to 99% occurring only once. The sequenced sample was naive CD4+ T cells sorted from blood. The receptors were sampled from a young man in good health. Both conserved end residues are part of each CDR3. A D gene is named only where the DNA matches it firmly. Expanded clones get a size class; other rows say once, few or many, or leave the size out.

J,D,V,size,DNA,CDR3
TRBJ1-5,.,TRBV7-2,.,TGTGCCAGCAGCCATCGGACGGGAAATCAGCCCCAGCATTTT,CASSHRTGNQPQHF
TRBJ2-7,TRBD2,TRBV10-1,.,TGCGCCAGCAGTGGGCGCGGACAGTTTGGACTAGCGGGAAACCCCGGCTACGAGCAGTACTTC,CASSGRGQFGLAGNPGYEQYF
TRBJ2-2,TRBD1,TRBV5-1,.,TGCGCCAGCTCTTCCACAGGGGTGAACACCGGGGAGCTGTTTTTT,CASSSTGVNTGELFF
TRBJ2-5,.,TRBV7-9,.,TGTGCCAGCAGCCCCGGAGAGACCCAGTACTTC,CASSPGETQYF
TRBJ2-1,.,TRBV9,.,TGTGCCAGCAGCGTAGTAGGACAAGTAGGCTACAATGAGCAGTTCTTC,CASSVVGQVGYNEQFF
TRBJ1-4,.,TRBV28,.,TGTGCCAGCAGTCCTGGGACGTGGAGCGAAAAACTGTTTTTT,CASSPGTWSEKLFF
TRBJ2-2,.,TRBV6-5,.,TGTGCCAGCAGCCACCCGCCAAGCGGGGAGCTGTTTTTT,CASSHPPSGELFF
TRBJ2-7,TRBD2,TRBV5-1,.,TGCGCCAGCAGCTTGGCGGCTAGCGGAGCCTACGAGCAGTACTTC,CASSLAASGAYEQYF
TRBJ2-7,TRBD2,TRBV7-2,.,TGTGCCAGCAGCTTAGAACTAGCGGGAGACTACGAGCAGTACTTC,CASSLELAGDYEQYF
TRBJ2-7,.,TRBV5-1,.,TGCGCCAGCAGCTATCCAGGGCGAAACGAGCAGTACTTC,CASSYPGRNEQYF
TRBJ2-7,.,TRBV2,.,TGTGCCAGCCAAAGGCCAGCCTACGAGCAGTACTTC,CASQRPAYEQYF
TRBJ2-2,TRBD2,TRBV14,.,TGTGCCAGCAGCCAGTCTACTAGCGGGAGGGCATCCGGGGAGCTGTTTTTT,CASSQSTSGRASGELFF
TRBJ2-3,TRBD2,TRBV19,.,TGTGCCAGTAGGGCGGGAGGGACAGATACGCAGTATTTT,CASRAGGTDTQYF
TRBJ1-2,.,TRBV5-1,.,TGCGCCAGCAGCTCTGGGACAAGCGGCTACACCTTC,CASSSGTSGYTF
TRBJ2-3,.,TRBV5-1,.,TGCGCCAGCAGCTCGGGTGGGGGCACAGATACGCAGTATTTT,CASSSGGGTDTQYF
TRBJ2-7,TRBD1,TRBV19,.,TGTGCCAGTAGCCATGACAGGGTGAGTGAGCAGTACTTC,CASSHDRVSEQYF
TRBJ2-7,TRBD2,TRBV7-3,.,TGTGCCAGCAGCCCGGCCGGGACTAGAGCCCGCGAGCAGTACTTC,CASSPAGTRAREQYF
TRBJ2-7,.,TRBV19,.,TGTGCCAGTAGTAGGGGCGGAATGAGCTCCTACGAGCAGTACTTC,CASSRGGMSSYEQYF
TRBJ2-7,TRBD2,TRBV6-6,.,TGTGCCAGCAGCCGAACCTCGGACGGACTAGCCTACGAGCAGTACTTC,CASSRTSDGLAYEQYF
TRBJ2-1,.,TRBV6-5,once,TGTGCCAGCAGCCCCGGTCCAGGGAGGTACAATGAGCAGTTCTTC,CASSPGPGRYNEQFF
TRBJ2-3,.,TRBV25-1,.,TGTGCCAGCCCCGGGGAGCGGACCTATGCGATAGATACGCAGTATTTT,CASPGERTYAIDTQYF
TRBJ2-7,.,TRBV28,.,TGTGCCAGCTCCCATTACGAGCAGTACTTC,CASSHYEQYF
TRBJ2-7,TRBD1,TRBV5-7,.,TGTGCCAGCAGCTTGCCGGGACAGGGGGCCTACGAGCAGTACTTC,CASSLPGQGAYEQYF
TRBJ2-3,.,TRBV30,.,TGTGCCGGCAGCGCTAGCACAGATACGCAGTATTTT,CAGSASTDTQYF
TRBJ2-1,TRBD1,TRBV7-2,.,TGTGCCAGCAGCGAGCGGACAGGTGAGCAGTTCTTC,CASSERTGEQFF
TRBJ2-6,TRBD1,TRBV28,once,TGTGCCAGCAGTTCACGGGACAGGGGTCCTGGGGCCAACGTCCTGACTTTC,CASSSRDRGPGANVLTF
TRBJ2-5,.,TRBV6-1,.,TGTGCCAGCCGAGGGTTAGAGACCCAGTACTTC,CASRGLETQYF
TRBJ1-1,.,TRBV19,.,TGTGCCAGTGGGGAAGCTTTCTTT,CASGEAFF
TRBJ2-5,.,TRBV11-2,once,TGTGCCAGCAGCCCGTCGGGGTTTGAGACCCAGTACTTC,CASSPSGFETQYF
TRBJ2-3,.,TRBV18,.,TGTGCCAGCTCACCGTCAGAAGATACGCAGTATTTT,CASSPSEDTQYF
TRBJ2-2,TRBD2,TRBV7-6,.,TGTGCCAGCAAAGGAGCGGGAGAACCCGGGGAGCTGTTTTTT,CASKGAGEPGELFF
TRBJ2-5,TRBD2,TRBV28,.,TGTGCCAGCATCCCCAGCGGGAGGGAAGAGACCCAGTACTTC,CASIPSGREETQYF
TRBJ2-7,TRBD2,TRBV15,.,TGTGCCACCAGCAGAGACGCGGGGGGCTGGGACGAGCAGTACTTC,CATSRDAGGWDEQYF
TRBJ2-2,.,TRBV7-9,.,TGTGCCAGCAAGGGGGGTACCGGGGAGCTGTTTTTT,CASKGGTGELFF
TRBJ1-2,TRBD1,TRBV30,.,TGTGCCTGGGGCTCACAGGGGAAACGTTTGGATGGCTACACCTTC,CAWGSQGKRLDGYTF
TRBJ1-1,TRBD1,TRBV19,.,TGTGCCAGTAGCGCGACAGGGGTCACTGAAGCTTTCTTT,CASSATGVTEAFF
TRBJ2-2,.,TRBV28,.,TGTGCCAGCAGTTCTGCTAGCAGCGGGGAGCTGTTTTTT,CASSSASSGELFF
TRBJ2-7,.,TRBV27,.,TGTGCCAGCAGTTTATCTGTGGGGGAAACCTACGAGCAGTACTTC,CASSLSVGETYEQYF
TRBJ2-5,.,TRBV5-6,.,TGTGCCAGCAGCTTGGATTGGGCAGGGGAGACCCAGTACTTC,CASSLDWAGETQYF
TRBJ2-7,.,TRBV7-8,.,TGTGCCAGCAGCTTAATCGCCGTGGGGCGGCTCTCTTACGAGCAGTACTTC,CASSLIAVGRLSYEQYF
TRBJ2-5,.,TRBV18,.,TGTGCCAGCTCACCAAGGGGTGCGGGATTGGCACACCAGTACTTC,CASSPRGAGLAHQYF
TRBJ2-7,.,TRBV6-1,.,TGTGCCAGCTCGGCTGGCGGGACTCCAAGCTACGAGCAGTACTTC,CASSAGGTPSYEQYF